This TCR beta chain was documented in a study of control samples from healthy donors and cancer patients (TCRdb year 2020). As concerns this clone: Its binding antigen is unknown. No per-base quality is available; no much larger clone lies one base away.

Library generation was performed with the immunoSEQ multiplex PCR assay. TCRdb retrieved this table from immuneACCESS and kept in-frame rearrangements only. Not all clones are present; in checked studies, unresolved V genes account for under half, and no reason is known for the remainder. This sample holds about 120,000 clones; about 89% were observed only once. Clones ranked in the top ten supply 7.8% of the sample. Sequenced: blood. This receptor was taken from a woman between 18 and 29 years old in good health.

The CDR3 region has the sequence CASSALDRGGGYTF. The nucleotide sequence reads as follows: TGTGCCAGCAGTGCGTTGGACAGAGGGGGAGGCTACACCTTC. The chain employs TRBV6-4 and TRBJ1-2; TRBD1 is a possible D gene, resting on 6 matching bases. The germline V gene specifies MRHNA as CDR1 and SNTAGT as CDR2. The V and J ends are trimmed by 4 bases and 8 bases, leaving 17 bases between them. The CDR3 numbers 14 residues from cysteine through phenylalanine. CDR3 DNA is the only sequence kept; it has 42 bases, read in frame from the first base.